A selection of T cell receptor beta chains follows, all from one sample in a study of shared clonotypes between healthy human individuals. Only in-frame clones appear in the TCRdb table, and some are missing; sequencing was by immunoSEQ multiplex PCR. The table includes 2 million to 3 million clones, over 85% detected once. The specimen was naive CD4+ T cells from PBMCs. The receptors originated from a man aged 18 to 30 in good health. Some clones in this sample may be carry-over from other donors' samples. Each CDR3 is given with its conserved first and last residue. Each record gives: J gene, D gene, clone size, CDR3 length, V gene, CDR3 DNA, CDR3 protein. D genes are given only for firm matches. Expanded clones get a size class; other rows say once, few or many, or leave the size out.

j_gene: TRBJ2-7; d_gene: TRBD1; abundance: few; len: 13; v_gene: TRBV5-1; CDR3nt: TGCGCCAGCAGCCGGGACAGGGAGTTCGAGCAGTACTTC; CDR3aa: CASSRDREFEQYF
j_gene: TRBJ2-7; d_gene: -; abundance: -; len: 13; v_gene: TRBV5-6; CDR3nt: TGTGCCAGCAGCTTGAGGAACCGCTACGAGCAGTACTTC; CDR3aa: CASSLRNRYEQYF
j_gene: TRBJ2-5; d_gene: -; abundance: -; len: 13; v_gene: TRBV7-3; CDR3nt: TGTGCCAGCAGCTTAAGCCCGTTTGCGGCCCAGTACTTC; CDR3aa: CASSLSPFAAQYF
j_gene: TRBJ2-2; d_gene: TRBD2; abundance: -; len: 16; v_gene: TRBV5-1; CDR3nt: TGCGCCAGCAGCAGTACGCTAGCGGGGAACACCGGGGAGCTGTTTTTT; CDR3aa: CASSSTLAGNTGELFF
j_gene: TRBJ1-2; d_gene: -; abundance: -; len: 13; v_gene: TRBV6-1; CDR3nt: TGTGCCAGCAGTCCCGTCGGGCGCTATGGCTACACCTTC; CDR3aa: CASSPVGRYGYTF
j_gene: TRBJ2-2; d_gene: -; abundance: -; len: 15; v_gene: TRBV5-4; CDR3nt: TGTGCCAGCAGTCCCCAGCGGACGAACACCGGGGAGCTGTTTTTT; CDR3aa: CASSPQRTNTGELFF
j_gene: TRBJ2-7; d_gene: -; abundance: -; len: 16; v_gene: TRBV4-1; CDR3nt: TGCGCCAGCAGCCAAGTAAGAGCCCAACAGTCCTACGAGCAGTACTTC; CDR3aa: CASSQVRAQQSYEQYF
j_gene: TRBJ1-1; d_gene: -; abundance: -; len: 13; v_gene: TRBV2; CDR3nt: TGTGCCAGCAGTGTGGAGGGTTACGCTGAAGCTTTCTTT; CDR3aa: CASSVEGYAEAFF
j_gene: TRBJ2-3; d_gene: -; abundance: -; len: 14; v_gene: TRBV18; CDR3nt: TGTGCCAGCTCACCCCCTTCGGGGACAGATACGCAGTATTTT; CDR3aa: CASSPPSGTDTQYF
j_gene: TRBJ1-3; d_gene: -; abundance: few; len: 12; v_gene: TRBV6-5; CDR3nt: TGTGCCAGCAGGAGCTCTGGAAACACCATATATTTT; CDR3aa: CASRSSGNTIYF
j_gene: TRBJ2-6; d_gene: TRBD1; abundance: -; len: 17; v_gene: TRBV23-1; CDR3nt: TGCGCCAGCACCGAAGGACAGGGGCGCTCTGGGGCCAACGTCCTGACTTTC; CDR3aa: CASTEGQGRSGANVLTF
j_gene: TRBJ1-5; d_gene: -; abundance: -; len: 14; v_gene: TRBV25-1; CDR3nt: TGTGCCAGCAGTGAATCTGGCGGATGGGAGCCCCAGCATTTT; CDR3aa: CASSESGGWEPQHF
j_gene: TRBJ2-7; d_gene: TRBD2; abundance: -; len: 15; v_gene: TRBV5-8; CDR3nt: TGTGCCAGCAGCTCAGGGACTAGCGGGAGTTTAGAGCAGTACTTC; CDR3aa: CASSSGTSGSLEQYF
j_gene: TRBJ1-1; d_gene: -; abundance: -; len: 12; v_gene: TRBV7-9; CDR3nt: TGTGCCAGCAGCTTAAGGGACACTGAAGCTTTCTTT; CDR3aa: CASSLRDTEAFF
j_gene: TRBJ1-2; d_gene: -; abundance: -; len: 13; v_gene: TRBV15; CDR3nt: TGTGCCACCAGCAGAGTAGGGACCTATGGCTACACCTTC; CDR3aa: CATSRVGTYGYTF
j_gene: TRBJ2-7; d_gene: -; abundance: -; len: 11; v_gene: TRBV7-9; CDR3nt: TGTGCCAGCAGCTTCACCTACGAGCAGTACTTC; CDR3aa: CASSFTYEQYF
j_gene: TRBJ2-1; d_gene: -; abundance: -; len: 11; v_gene: TRBV29-1; CDR3nt: TGCCGGGGGCTCCTTGACAATGAGCAGTTCTTC; CDR3aa: CRGLLDNEQFF
j_gene: TRBJ1-2; d_gene: TRBD1; abundance: -; len: 15; v_gene: TRBV5-6; CDR3nt: TGTGCCAGCACCGACCGGGACAGGGGTCGCTATGGCTACACCTTC; CDR3aa: CASTDRDRGRYGYTF
j_gene: TRBJ2-7; d_gene: TRBD1; abundance: -; len: 14; v_gene: TRBV28; CDR3nt: TGTGCCAGCACCCAGGGGGCGGGGAGGTACGAGCAGTACTTC; CDR3aa: CASTQGAGRYEQYF
j_gene: TRBJ2-7; d_gene: TRBD2; abundance: -; len: 15; v_gene: TRBV7-9; CDR3nt: TGTGCCAGCAGCTCTCCGACTAGCGGAGACCACGAGCAGTACTTC; CDR3aa: CASSSPTSGDHEQYF
j_gene: TRBJ2-5; d_gene: -; abundance: -; len: 14; v_gene: TRBV5-4; CDR3nt: TGTGCCAGCAGCTTGGAGGCAGGTCAAGAGACCCAGTACTTC; CDR3aa: CASSLEAGQETQYF
j_gene: TRBJ2-7; d_gene: -; abundance: -; len: 15; v_gene: TRBV28; CDR3nt: TGTGCCAGCAGTTTAGGGGGCGTGAGCTCCTACGAGCAGTACTTC; CDR3aa: CASSLGGVSSYEQYF
j_gene: TRBJ2-3; d_gene: -; abundance: -; len: 12; v_gene: TRBV7-8; CDR3nt: TGTGCCAGCACCTTACACACAGATACGCAGTATTTT; CDR3aa: CASTLHTDTQYF
j_gene: TRBJ1-5; d_gene: -; abundance: few; len: 17; v_gene: TRBV6-1; CDR3nt: TGTGCCAGCAGTGGTACATGGGGAGTGGGGGAACTTTGGCCCCAGCATTTT; CDR3aa: CASSGTWGVGELWPQHF
j_gene: TRBJ2-3; d_gene: -; abundance: -; len: 14; v_gene: TRBV29-1; CDR3nt: TGCAGCGTTCGTGTCCCGGGACGCCCAGATACGCAGTATTTT; CDR3aa: CSVRVPGRPDTQYF
j_gene: TRBJ2-5; d_gene: -; abundance: -; len: 14; v_gene: TRBV13; CDR3nt: TGTGCCAGCAGCTTACTGGGGGGAAAAGAGACCCAGTACTTC; CDR3aa: CASSLLGGKETQYF
j_gene: TRBJ2-7; d_gene: TRBD1; abundance: -; len: 12; v_gene: TRBV6-6; CDR3nt: TGTGCCAGCAGTTCACAACAGGACAGGAAGAACTTC; CDR3aa: CASSSQQDRKNF
j_gene: TRBJ2-3; d_gene: TRBD2; abundance: -; len: 15; v_gene: TRBV9; CDR3nt: TGTGCCAGCAGCGGTCGACTAGCGGGAGGAGATACGCAGTATTTT; CDR3aa: CASSGRLAGGDTQYF
j_gene: TRBJ2-5; d_gene: -; abundance: -; len: 14; v_gene: TRBV7-2; CDR3nt: TGTGCCAGCAGCCGATGGGTAGGCCAAGAGACCCAGTACTTC; CDR3aa: CASSRWVGQETQYF
j_gene: TRBJ2-7; d_gene: TRBD1; abundance: -; len: 13; v_gene: TRBV28; CDR3nt: TGTGCCGCCACCGGGACAGACTCCTACGAGCAGTACTTC; CDR3aa: CAATGTDSYEQYF
j_gene: TRBJ2-3; d_gene: -; abundance: -; len: 14; v_gene: TRBV7-9; CDR3nt: TGTGCCAGCAGCTTCGACAGCACCACAGATACGCAGTATTTT; CDR3aa: CASSFDSTTDTQYF
j_gene: TRBJ2-2; d_gene: TRBD2; abundance: -; len: 15; v_gene: TRBV4-2; CDR3nt: TGTGCCAGCAGCCAAGAAGGGACTAGCACATGGGAGCTGTTTTTT; CDR3aa: CASSQEGTSTWELFF
j_gene: TRBJ2-5; d_gene: -; abundance: -; len: 15; v_gene: TRBV28; CDR3nt: TGTGCCAGCAGTTCTCTCTTGGGGCGGCAAGAGACCCAGTACTTC; CDR3aa: CASSSLLGRQETQYF
j_gene: TRBJ1-1; d_gene: -; abundance: -; len: 14; v_gene: TRBV5-1; CDR3nt: TGCGCCAGCAGCCCGCGGGGAGGGTCCACTGAAGCTTTCTTT; CDR3aa: CASSPRGGSTEAFF
j_gene: TRBJ1-3; d_gene: -; abundance: -; len: 13; v_gene: TRBV15; CDR3nt: TGTGCCACCAGCAGAGTCCCTGGAAACACCATATATTTT; CDR3aa: CATSRVPGNTIYF
j_gene: TRBJ1-2; d_gene: -; abundance: -; len: 16; v_gene: TRBV25-1; CDR3nt: TGTGCCAGCAGTGAAGGGGGGACCGCAACTAACTATGGCTACACCTTC; CDR3aa: CASSEGGTATNYGYTF
j_gene: TRBJ1-2; d_gene: -; abundance: -; len: 13; v_gene: TRBV10-3; CDR3nt: TGTGCCACCCTTCGGGAGGGGTGGAGTGGCTACACCTTC; CDR3aa: CATLREGWSGYTF
j_gene: TRBJ2-7; d_gene: -; abundance: -; len: 11; v_gene: TRBV14; CDR3nt: TGTGCCAGCAGCCACAGCTACGAGCAGTACTTC; CDR3aa: CASSHSYEQYF
j_gene: TRBJ2-3; d_gene: -; abundance: -; len: 13; v_gene: TRBV6-5; CDR3nt: TGTGCCAGCTCACGAGGGGGGGCAGATACGCAGTATTTT; CDR3aa: CASSRGGADTQYF
j_gene: TRBJ1-4; d_gene: -; abundance: -; len: 14; v_gene: TRBV7-2; CDR3nt: TGTGCCAGCAGCTTAAACACCCCCTATGAAAAACTGTTTTTT; CDR3aa: CASSLNTPYEKLFF
j_gene: TRBJ1-2; d_gene: -; abundance: once; len: 15; v_gene: TRBV6-5; CDR3nt: TGTGCCAGCAGTTACGGGACGGGTACTAACTATGGCTACACCTTC; CDR3aa: CASSYGTGTNYGYTF
j_gene: TRBJ1-3; d_gene: -; abundance: -; len: 14; v_gene: TRBV19; CDR3nt: TGTGCCAGTCTCCGTGGCCAGGACGGAAACACCATATATTTT; CDR3aa: CASLRGQDGNTIYF
j_gene: TRBJ2-2; d_gene: -; abundance: -; len: 15; v_gene: TRBV4-2; CDR3nt: TGTGCCAGCAGCGCGGAGGCAGCTACTACCGGGGAGCTGTTTTTT; CDR3aa: CASSAEAATTGELFF
j_gene: TRBJ2-1; d_gene: -; abundance: -; len: 16; v_gene: TRBV29-1; CDR3nt: TGCAGCGTTGAAGATCAGGACCGGAGGTCCTACAATGAGCAGTTCTTC; CDR3aa: CSVEDQDRRSYNEQFF
j_gene: TRBJ2-1; d_gene: TRBD2; abundance: -; len: 17; v_gene: TRBV5-4; CDR3nt: TGTGCCAGCAGCTACAGACTAGCGGGAGGGGGGTTCAATGAGCAGTTCTTC; CDR3aa: CASSYRLAGGGFNEQFF
j_gene: TRBJ2-7; d_gene: TRBD2; abundance: -; len: 17; v_gene: TRBV7-9; CDR3nt: TGTGCCAGCAGCTTACCGTCTAGCGGGAGGATCTCCTACGAGCAGTACTTC; CDR3aa: CASSLPSSGRISYEQYF
j_gene: TRBJ2-3; d_gene: TRBD2; abundance: -; len: 14; v_gene: TRBV7-3; CDR3nt: TGTGCCAGCAGTCCCGGGGGGGGCACAGATACGCAGTATTTT; CDR3aa: CASSPGGGTDTQYF
j_gene: TRBJ2-1; d_gene: TRBD1; abundance: -; len: 14; v_gene: TRBV29-1; CDR3nt: TGCAGCGTTCCTAACAGGGGGCCCAACAATGAGCAGTTCTTC; CDR3aa: CSVPNRGPNNEQFF
j_gene: TRBJ2-2; d_gene: TRBD1; abundance: -; len: 16; v_gene: TRBV7-3; CDR3nt: TGTGCCAGCAGCTTAATGGGACAGGGAGCCACCGGGGAGCTGTTTTTT; CDR3aa: CASSLMGQGATGELFF
j_gene: TRBJ1-3; d_gene: -; abundance: -; len: 16; v_gene: TRBV5-1; CDR3nt: TGCGCCAGCAGCTTGGGACAGGTTAGCTCTGGAAACACCATATATTTT; CDR3aa: CASSLGQVSSGNTIYF
j_gene: TRBJ1-6; d_gene: -; abundance: -; len: 14; v_gene: TRBV30; CDR3nt: TGTGCCTGGAGGCGGACAACCTATAATTCACCCCTCCACTTT; CDR3aa: CAWRRTTYNSPLHF
j_gene: TRBJ2-3; d_gene: -; abundance: -; len: 12; v_gene: TRBV7-3; CDR3nt: TGTGCCAGCAGCTTCGTGGGAGATACGCAGTATTTT; CDR3aa: CASSFVGDTQYF
j_gene: TRBJ2-7; d_gene: -; abundance: -; len: 15; v_gene: TRBV28; CDR3nt: TGTGCCAGCAGTTTGGGAGGAGCGGAGTACTACGAGCAGTACTTC; CDR3aa: CASSLGGAEYYEQYF
j_gene: TRBJ1-3; d_gene: -; abundance: -; len: 15; v_gene: TRBV28; CDR3nt: TGTGCCAGCAGGGCCCGTTTGGTCTCTGGAAACACCATATATTTT; CDR3aa: CASRARLVSGNTIYF
j_gene: TRBJ2-2; d_gene: -; abundance: -; len: 13; v_gene: TRBV11-2; CDR3nt: TGTGCCAGCAGCCCAAGGGTTACCGGGGAGCTGTTTTTT; CDR3aa: CASSPRVTGELFF
j_gene: TRBJ2-7; d_gene: -; abundance: -; len: 14; v_gene: TRBV6-1; CDR3nt: TGTGCCAGCAGGCCTGCAGGAGATTCCTACGAGCAGTACTTC; CDR3aa: CASRPAGDSYEQYF
j_gene: TRBJ1-6; d_gene: -; abundance: -; len: 13; v_gene: TRBV10-3; CDR3nt: TGTGCCATCAGTGAGGACGTCGGTTCACCCCTCCACTTT; CDR3aa: CAISEDVGSPLHF
j_gene: TRBJ2-1; d_gene: -; abundance: -; len: 14; v_gene: TRBV5-1; CDR3nt: TGCGCCAGCAGCGTCGGGAGCTCCTACAATGAGCAGTTCTTC; CDR3aa: CASSVGSSYNEQFF
j_gene: TRBJ2-5; d_gene: -; abundance: -; len: 17; v_gene: TRBV5-1; CDR3nt: TGCGCCAGCAGCTTGAGTGTGGGGCGCGGGATCCAAGAGACCCAGTACTTC; CDR3aa: CASSLSVGRGIQETQYF
j_gene: TRBJ1-1; d_gene: -; abundance: -; len: 15; v_gene: TRBV28; CDR3nt: TGTGCCAGCAGTTCAGTCGGGGCTATGAACACTGAAGCTTTCTTT; CDR3aa: CASSSVGAMNTEAFF